These T cell receptor beta chains were read from a single sample in a study of shared clonotypes between healthy human individuals. Here immunoSEQ multiplex PCR was the method, and the copy in TCRdb shows in-frame clones only, minus some. The repertoire has under 2,500,000 clones, almost 96% of them found once; the top ten carry around 0.13%. The sequencing sample was made of naive CD4+ T cells sorted from blood. These receptors were obtained from a man in his late teens or twenties in good health. Each CDR3 is given with its conserved first and last residue. A D gene is named only where the DNA matches it firmly. A row's size may be missing; if present it is once, few, many or a size class.

size,D,J,V,CDR3,DNA
NA,NA,TRBJ1-4,TRBV5-1,CASSLADRNEKLFF,TGCGCCAGCAGCTTGGCCGACAGGAATGAAAAACTGTTTTTT
once,TRBD1,TRBJ1-3,TRBV6-1,CASTLTGAGNTIYF,TGTGCCAGCACTCTGACAGGGGCTGGAAACACCATATATTTT
NA,TRBD1,TRBJ1-2,TRBV19,CASSKSAGTVDYGYTF,TGTGCCAGTAGTAAATCCGCCGGGACAGTGGACTATGGCTACACCTTC
NA,TRBD1,TRBJ2-7,TRBV7-9,CASSLGPGQERSEQYF,TGTGCCAGCAGCTTGGGACCCGGACAGGAAAGAAGCGAGCAGTACTTC
NA,NA,TRBJ2-7,TRBV29-1,CSVSVSYEQYF,TGCAGCGTCTCAGTCTCCTACGAGCAGTACTTC
NA,NA,TRBJ2-4,TRBV7-2,CASSLYDSIQYF,TGTGCCAGCAGCTTATATGATAGCATTCAGTACTTC
NA,NA,TRBJ2-5,TRBV5-6,CASSLNEETQYF,TGTGCCAGCAGCTTGAACGAAGAGACCCAGTACTTC
NA,NA,TRBJ1-1,TRBV6-6,CASSWGGTEAFF,TGTGCCAGCAGTTGGGGGGGCACTGAAGCTTTCTTT
NA,NA,TRBJ1-5,TRBV7-2,CASSLGAGANQPQHF,TGTGCCAGCAGCTTAGGGGCAGGGGCCAATCAGCCCCAGCATTTT
once,TRBD1,TRBJ2-6,TRBV5-1,CASSLDPGQGTGANVLTF,TGCGCCAGCAGCTTGGACCCGGGACAGGGTACTGGGGCCAACGTCCTGACTTTC
NA,NA,TRBJ1-5,TRBV19,CASSIVNRDNQPQHF,TGTGCCAGTAGTATAGTTAACAGGGATAATCAGCCCCAGCATTTT
NA,TRBD1,TRBJ1-1,TRBV11-2,CASSLPGQSGFPRF,TGTGCCAGCAGCCTCCCGGGACAGTCTGGATTCCCCCGTTTT
NA,NA,TRBJ2-2,TRBV28,CASSLKQGGITGELFF,TGTGCCAGCAGTTTAAAACAGGGGGGGATCACCGGGGAGCTGTTTTTT
NA,TRBD2,TRBJ2-7,TRBV29-1,CSVFSGRIGEQYF,TGCAGCGTTTTTAGCGGGAGAATAGGCGAGCAGTACTTC
NA,NA,TRBJ2-7,TRBV29-1,CSVDTGASGYEQYF,TGCAGCGTTGACACAGGGGCTAGCGGCTACGAGCAGTACTTC
NA,NA,TRBJ1-1,TRBV7-5,CARSLWAGTETEAFF,TGTGCCAGAAGCTTATGGGCCGGGACAGAAACTGAAGCTTTCTTT
NA,NA,TRBJ2-3,TRBV5-4,CASSLGSGTSTDTQYF,TGTGCCAGCAGCTTGGGTTCGGGGACTAGCACAGATACGCAGTATTTT
NA,NA,TRBJ2-2,TRBV6-5,CASSYGGHGTGELFF,TGTGCCAGCAGTTACGGGGGGCACGGCACCGGGGAGCTGTTTTTT
NA,NA,TRBJ2-5,TRBV7-9,CASSLLPVETQYF,TGTGCCAGCAGCTTACTGCCGGTCGAGACCCAGTACTTC
NA,NA,TRBJ1-6,TRBV6-5,CASAWTGPTNSPLHF,TGTGCCAGCGCATGGACGGGGCCTACCAATTCACCCCTCCACTTT
NA,TRBD1,TRBJ2-2,TRBV28,CASRNGQGALNTGELFF,TGTGCCAGCAGAAATGGACAGGGGGCTTTGAACACCGGGGAGCTGTTTTTT